These 24 T cell receptor beta chains share one sample of origin, sequenced in a study of T-cell reconstitution after alpha-beta-depleted transplantation in children. A TCRbeta library incorporating unique molecular identifiers was prepared. A single record per CDR3 protein comes from TCRdb applying MiXCR to the PCR reads. In the table there are approximately 980,000 distinct CDR3 sequences, about 29% of which are singletons. The source material was PBMCs, mostly from graft donor cells, sampled 360 days after TCRalphabeta/CD19-depleted stem cell transplant. These receptors all stem from a boy younger than two who had a stem cell transplant for SCID, so the T cells may come from the graft donor.

The V gene is TRBV6-2 or TRBV6-3, the J gene TRBJ2-1; the match to TRBD2 covers 12 bases. The germline V gene encodes CDR1 MNHEY and CDR2 SVGEGT. V lost 2 bases, J lost 0 bases, and 11 bases stayed unmatched. CDR3 length: 20 residues. CDR3 nucleotide sequence: TGTGCCAGCAGTTACCGACTACTAGCGGGGGGCCGAAGCTCCTACAATGAGCAGTTCTTC. This sequence encodes CASSYRLLAGGRSSYNEQFF.

This clonotype was picked up one time. This chain joins TRBV6-5 and TRBJ1-1; no firm D call. V lost 4 bases and J 1 base, leaving 7 bases between the germline ends. The CDR3 consists of 13 residues. Germline CDR1 and CDR2: MNHEY and SVGAGI. CDR3 sequence: CASSWSRNTEAFF. In nucleotides, the CDR3 is TGTGCCAGCAGTTGGAGCAGGAACACTGAAGCTTTCTTT.

The chain links TRBV6-2 or TRBV6-3 to TRBJ2-5, with 9 nucleotides matching TRBD1. Germline values: CDR1 MNHEY, CDR2 SVGEGT. Trimming removed 6 bases from V and 5 bases from J; junction bases left unmatched: 1. CDR3 size: 12 residues. The CDR3 DNA sequence: TGTGCCAGCAGCGACAGGGGGGAGACCCAGTACTTC. Its protein product is CASSDRGETQYF.

The chain has TRBV7-2 and TRBJ2-5, with 11 bases that match TRBD2. This CDR3 region has 17 residues. The V gene's germline CDR1 is SGHTA and CDR2 FQGNSA. V trimming: 4 bases; J trimming: 5 bases; junction bases outside the gene matches: 12. CDR3 DNA: TGTGCCAGCAGCTCCACCCTAATAGCGGGGGGGCAGGAGACCCAGTACTTC. Protein sequence: CASSSTLIAGGQETQYF.

The table lists this clonotype with a count of one. The V call is TRBV25-1, the J call TRBJ2-2; 9 bases agree with TRBD1. J gave up 3 bases and V 0 bases, and 5 bases lay outside the gene matches. Germline lookup yields CDR1 MGHDK and CDR2 SYGVNS. CDR3 length equals 17 residues. CDR3 DNA sequence: TGTGCCAGCAGTGAATATTTTCGGACAGGGGACACCGGGGAGCTGTTTTTT. This gives the protein CASSEYFRTGDTGELFF.

This clonotype occurred a few times. The chain employs TRBV6-5 and TRBJ2-5, with D hard to call. Deletions cut 9 bases from V and 4 bases from J, with 15 bases between. Germline V gives CDR1 MNHEY, CDR2 SVGAGI. The CDR3 totals 13 residues. CDR3 residues: CASSGVLGETQYF. For the CDR3, the DNA is TGTGCCAGTTCAGGCGTCCTGGGAGAGACCCAGTACTTC.

CDR3 DNA: TGCAGTGCTAGAGAAGGGGGGATTAGCAATCAGCCCCAGCATTTT. The encoded protein is CSAREGGISNQPQHF. The gene calls are TRBV20-1 and TRBJ1-5; TRBD1 might be the D (6 bases). CDR1 is DFQATT, CDR2 SNEGSKA, per germline (reference sequence). Trimming took 0 bases from V and 0 from J, leaving 9 bases between them. This CDR3 spans 15 amino acids.

This clonotype turned up a few times. The rearrangement joins TRBV4-1 to TRBJ2-7; 7 bases line up with TRBD1. The ends lost 1 base at V and 5 bases at J; junction bases unmatched: 8. The CDR3 loop spans 15 amino acids. Germline V gene sequence: CDR1 MGHRA, CDR2 YSYEKL. The CDR3 DNA follows: TGCGCCAGCAGCCAAGGTCCTCACAGGGGCCACGAGCAGTACTTC. Its translation is CASSQGPHRGHEQYF.

This clonotype has a handful of counts. The chain has TRBV12-3 or TRBV12-4 and TRBJ2-2; 7 nucleotides line up with TRBD2. V was clipped by 5 bases and J by 1 base; unmatched bases: 7. CDR3 length: 16 amino acids. CDR3 bases: TGTGCCAGCAGTCCCACTAGCGAACAGAACACCGGGGAGCTGTTTTTT. The encoded protein is CASSPTSEQNTGELFF.

The J gene is TRBJ2-2, the V gene TRBV24-1, with a tentative D call TRBD1 (5 bases). This CDR3 is built from 17 residues. Trimming shortened V by 6 bases and J by 6 bases, and 22 bases separated the two germline ends. Germline V gene data show CDR1 as KGHDR and CDR2 as SFDVKD. CDR3 sequence (DNA): TGTGCCACCAGTCCTGCGTCCCACAGGCCAGTTCCCGGGGAGCTGTTTTTT. Translating gives CATSPASHRPVPGELFF.

The V gene is TRBV11-1, the J gene TRBJ2-3; 10 bases agree with TRBD2. The germline CDR1 and CDR2 sequences are SGHAT and FQDESV (reference sequence). The CDR3 is 17 residues long. V shed 7 bases and J 1 base; nucleotides not matched to a gene: 11. This CDR3 is CASTRLLAGDRTDTQYF. The CDR3 region has the DNA TGTGCCAGCACCCGACTCCTAGCGGGGGACCGCACAGATACGCAGTATTTT.

This clonotype was picked up a small number of times. This chain links TRBV4-1 with TRBJ2-2; D not resolved. V lost 0 bases to trimming and J lost 0 bases, with 17 bases between them. The CDR3 runs 19 residues. Germline CDR1 and CDR2: MGHRA and YSYEKL. CDR3 protein: CASSQDGVFRAANTGELFF. The CDR3 nucleotides read TGCGCCAGCAGCCAAGATGGGGTTTTTCGGGCCGCGAACACCGGGGAGCTGTTTTTT.

The J gene is TRBJ2-3, the V gene TRBV29-1; the D gene is possibly TRBD2 (6 bases). Trimming left V 3 bases short and J 0 bases short, with 13 bases between. CDR3 size: 15 residues. Germline V gene data show CDR1 as SQVTM and CDR2 as ANQGSEA. The CDR3 here is CSVEAGFLSTDTQYF. The CDR3 DNA sequence: TGCAGCGTTGAGGCGGGATTTCTTAGCACAGATACGCAGTATTTT.

This chain connects TRBV7-9 to TRBJ2-3, with 9 nucleotides matching TRBD1. Germline V lookup: CDR1 SEHNR, CDR2 FQNEAQ (reference sequence). This CDR3 comprises 15 residues. The V segment lost 5 bases and the J segment 2 bases; nucleotides outside the gene matches: 5. The CDR3: CASSPGTGNTDTQYF. The CDR3 DNA sequence: TGTGCCAGCAGCCCCGGGACAGGGAACACAGATACGCAGTATTTT.

In this sample, this clonotype turned up many times. J is TRBJ1-4 and V is TRBV4-1, with no clear D. V lost 1 base to trimming and J lost 7 bases, with 10 bases between them. Germline CDR1 is MGHRA and CDR2 is YSYEKL. The CDR3 extends over 14 amino acids. The CDR3: CASSQGGIGEKLFF. CDR3 coding DNA: TGCGCCAGCAGCCAAGGAGGGATCGGTGAAAAACTGTTTTTT.

This chain uses TRBV5-5 with TRBJ2-2; no clear D. CDR3 length: 14 amino acids. The V and J ends lost 3 bases and 5 bases respectively, with 11 bases between them. The germline CDR1 and CDR2 sequences are SGHKS and YYEKEE (reference sequence). The CDR3 reads CASSWVLGTGELFF. CDR3 in DNA: TGTGCCAGCAGCTGGGTACTGGGAACCGGGGAGCTGTTTTTT.

The table lists this clonotype with a count of one. The V gene is TRBV10-2, the J gene TRBJ1-2, with 10 bases that match TRBD1. Germline V gene sequence: CDR1 WSHSY, CDR2 SAAADI. Unmatched junction bases numbered 6, after V lost 11 bases and J lost 3 bases. The CDR3 is 13 amino acids. In nucleotides, the CDR3 is TGCGCCGGGGGGGACAGGGGCGACTATGGCTACACCTTC. Encoded protein: CAGGDRGDYGYTF.

This chain joins TRBV7-9 and TRBJ2-3; no reliable D call. This CDR3 is 13 amino acids long. Trimming removed 5 bases from V and 4 bases from J, with 10 bases in between. In germline, CDR1 is SEHNR, CDR2 FQNEAQ (reference sequence). CDR3 nucleotides: TGTGCCAGCAGCACCTTTGGGTCAGATACGCAGTATTTT. It translates to CASSTFGSDTQYF.

The V gene is TRBV7-8, the J gene TRBJ2-5; the D gene is possibly TRBD1 (5 bases). The germline V gene encodes CDR1 SGHVS and CDR2 FQNEAQ. The V gene lost 0 bases and the J gene lost 3 bases, with 11 bases spanning the gap. This CDR3 is built from 15 residues. The CDR3 reads CASSLAGREEETQYF. CDR3 coding DNA: TGTGCCAGCAGCTTAGCGGGCAGGGAAGAAGAGACCCAGTACTTC.

The chain links TRBV12-3 or TRBV12-4 to TRBJ2-1, with TRBD1 identical over 9 bases. The V segment lost 8 bases and the J segment 9 bases; nucleotides outside the gene matches: 8. CDR3 length equals 13 residues. CDR3 protein: CASRDRERGEQFF. DNA of the CDR3: TGTGCCAGCCGGGACAGGGAAAGGGGTGAGCAGTTCTTC.

There are a few counts of this clonotype. The J gene is TRBJ2-1, the V gene TRBV5-1, with D possibly being TRBD2 (5 bases). The germline V gene has CDR1 SGHRS and CDR2 YFSETQ. The CDR3 has 18 amino acids. V lost 0 bases, J lost 2 bases, and 18 bases lay in between. The CDR3 bases are TGCGCCAGCAGCTTGGCCGTTGGACTCGGCCAGACCTACAATGAGCAGTTCTTC. The encoded protein is CASSLAVGLGQTYNEQFF.

This clonotype was picked up a small number of times. V and J are TRBV10-3 and TRBJ1-3; a possible D gene is TRBD1 (5 bases). The CDR3 runs to 15 residues. CDR1 is ENHRY and CDR2 is SYGVKD in the germline V gene. Trimming took off 2 bases at V and 4 bases at J, with 12 bases between the two ends. CDR3 bases: TGTGCCATCAGTGAGGGGACGGCACAGGGAAACACCATATATTTT. Translation gives CAISEGTAQGNTIYF.

J is TRBJ2-1 and V is TRBV2, with 7 bases identical to TRBD2. J was trimmed by 4 bases and V by 2 bases; bases with no gene match: 5. CDR1 SNHLY and CDR2 FYNNEI come from the germline V gene. This CDR3 contains 15 residues. The CDR3 region is CASSELSGAYNEQFF. The CDR3 coding sequence is TGTGCCAGCAGTGAATTAAGCGGGGCATACAATGAGCAGTTCTTC.

This clonotype was picked up one time. The chain carries TRBV5-5 and TRBJ2-2, with D perhaps TRBD1 or TRBD2 (5 bases each). Per the germline V gene, CDR1 is SGHKS and CDR2 is YYEKEE (reference sequence). Trimming pared 5 bases from V and 0 bases from J, leaving 11 bases between. The CDR3 totals 15 residues. For the CDR3, the DNA is TGTGCCAGCAGGGGGGACGCAACGAACACCGGGGAGCTGTTTTTT. It codes for CASRGDATNTGELFF.